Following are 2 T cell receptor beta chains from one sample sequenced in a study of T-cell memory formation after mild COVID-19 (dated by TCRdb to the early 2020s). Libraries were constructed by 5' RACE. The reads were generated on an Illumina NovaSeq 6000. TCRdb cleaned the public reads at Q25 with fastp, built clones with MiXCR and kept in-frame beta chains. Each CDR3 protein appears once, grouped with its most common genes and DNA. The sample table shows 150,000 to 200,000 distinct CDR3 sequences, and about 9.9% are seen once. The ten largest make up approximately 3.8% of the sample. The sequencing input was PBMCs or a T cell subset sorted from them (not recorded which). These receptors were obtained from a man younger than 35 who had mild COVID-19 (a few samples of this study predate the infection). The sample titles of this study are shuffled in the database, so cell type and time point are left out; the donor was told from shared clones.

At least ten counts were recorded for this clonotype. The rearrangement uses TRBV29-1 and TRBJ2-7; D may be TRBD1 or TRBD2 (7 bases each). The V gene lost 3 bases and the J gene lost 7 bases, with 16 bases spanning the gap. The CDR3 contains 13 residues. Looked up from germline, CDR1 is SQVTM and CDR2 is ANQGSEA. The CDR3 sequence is CSVDRQGEGEQYF. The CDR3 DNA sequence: TGCAGCGTTGACCGGCAGGGGGAGGGTGAGCAGTACTTC.

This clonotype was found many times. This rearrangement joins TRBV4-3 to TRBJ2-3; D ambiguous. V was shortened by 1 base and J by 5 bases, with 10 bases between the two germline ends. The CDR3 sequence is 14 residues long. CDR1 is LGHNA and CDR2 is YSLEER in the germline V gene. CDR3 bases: TGCGCCAGCAGCCAAGGATCCGCTGGAGATACGCAGTATTTT. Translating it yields CASSQGSAGDTQYF.